This record covers a single TCR beta chain. Assay: immunoSEQ multiplex PCR; the TCRdb copy retains only in-frame clones and omits some. Of approximately 74,000 clones listed, about nine tenths are singletons. These data are taken from a study of T cell responses to AZD1222 COVID-19 vaccine. This receptor was obtained from an adult in good health. This material consisted of peripheral blood, taken on day 0 of AZD1222 vaccination.

The CDR3 coding sequence is TGTGCCATCAGTGAGTCGCGGGGCCCGAGGACCGGGGAGCTGTTTTTT. This sequence encodes CAISESRGPRTGELFF. This rearrangement joins TRBV10-3 to TRBJ2-2; weak D call: TRBD2 (6 bases). Germline CDR1 reads ENHRY; CDR2 reads SYGVKD. V was pared by 0 bases and J by 5 bases, with 13 bases between. This CDR3 comprises 16 residues.